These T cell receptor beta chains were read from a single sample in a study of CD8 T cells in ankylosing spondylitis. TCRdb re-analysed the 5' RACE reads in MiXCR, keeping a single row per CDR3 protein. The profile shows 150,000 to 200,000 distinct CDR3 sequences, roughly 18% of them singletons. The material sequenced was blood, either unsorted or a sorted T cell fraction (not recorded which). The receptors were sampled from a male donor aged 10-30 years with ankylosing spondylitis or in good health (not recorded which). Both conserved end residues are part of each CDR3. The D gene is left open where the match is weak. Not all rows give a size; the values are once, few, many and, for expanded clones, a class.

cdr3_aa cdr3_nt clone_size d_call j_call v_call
CASSSDRVSGANVLTF TGTGCCAGCAGCTCCGACAGGGTCTCTGGGGCCAACGTCCTGACTTTC few TRBD1 TRBJ2-6 TRBV7-8
CASSVTGSTDTQYF TGTGCCAGCAGTGTGACAGGGAGCACAGATACGCAGTATTTT many TRBD1 TRBJ2-3 TRBV12-3/TRBV12-4
CASSLSETGEGEKLFF TGCGCCAGCAGCTTGTCGGAGACAGGCGAAGGCGAAAAACTGTTTTTT many - TRBJ1-4 TRBV5-1
CASSPTTSGSGETQYF TGTGCCAGCTCACCAACTACTAGCGGGAGCGGGGAGACCCAGTACTTC - TRBD2 TRBJ2-5 TRBV18
CAWRANTEAFF TGTGCCTGGAGGGCGAACACTGAAGCTTTCTTT many - TRBJ1-1 TRBV30
CASSYLGRPSSYNEQFF TGTGCCAGCAGTTACCTCGGGAGGCCGAGCTCCTACAATGAGCAGTTCTTC - TRBD2 TRBJ2-1 TRBV6-2/TRBV6-3
CASSPEDGTVIADTQYF TGTGCCAGCAGTCCCGAGGATGGGACAGTTATCGCGGATACGCAGTATTTT - TRBD1 TRBJ2-3 TRBV27
CASKTPTSTDTQYF TGTGCCAGCAAAACCCCAACTAGCACAGATACGCAGTATTTT many - TRBJ2-3 TRBV2
CASSYSGTGGNEQFF TGTGCCAGCAGTTACTCCGGGACAGGGGGCAATGAGCAGTTCTTC many TRBD1 TRBJ2-1 TRBV6-5
CASRTGTGGVQPQHF TGTGCCAGCAGAACCGGGACAGGGGGCGTTCAGCCCCAGCATTTT many TRBD1 TRBJ1-5 TRBV28
CASGPPTGMDGYTF TGTGCCAGCGGACCGCCCACAGGGATGGATGGCTACACCTTC many - TRBJ1-2 TRBV6-6
CASGGSWADTQYF TGTGCCAGCGGCGGGAGCTGGGCGGATACGCAGTATTTT many TRBD2 TRBJ2-3 TRBV7-8
CASSYSIQANSPLHF TGTGCCAGCAGTTACTCGATACAGGCGAATTCACCCCTCCACTTT few - TRBJ1-6 TRBV6-5